One sample yielded the 17 T cell receptor beta chains listed below, sequenced in a study of cytomegalovirus exposure and HLA in healthy donors. The PCR employed 60 Vbeta primers together with 13 Jbeta primers. The method was immunoSEQ multiplex PCR; TCRdb's version includes in-frame clones alone and lacks a portion of them. The sample records about 150,000 clones, roughly 77% being singletons. The material sequenced was PBMCs. The receptors were sampled from a man aged 25 to 40 in good health and CMV-seropositive.

This clone was seen more than once but under ten times. This rearrangement joins TRBV5-8 to TRBJ2-2; D is possibly TRBD1 (6 bases). Germline CDR1 SGHTS, CDR2 YDEGEE. Trimming shortened V by 9 bases and J by 1 base, and 10 bases separated the two germline ends. The CDR3 is 13 residues long. CDR3 loop: CAIPGQNTGELFF. CDR3 DNA sequence: TGTGCCATACCGGGACAGAACACCGGGGAGCTGTTTTTT.

The chain is built from TRBV6-5 and TRBJ2-2; no definite D call. Germline CDR1 is MNHEY and CDR2 is SVGAGI. The length of the CDR3 is 14 residues. The V and J ends lost 2 bases and 6 bases respectively, with 10 bases between them. The CDR3 sequence is CASSYPPVAGELFF. The CDR3 coding sequence is TGTGCCAGCAGTTACCCGCCAGTTGCCGGGGAGCTGTTTTTT.

The V gene is TRBV25-1, the J gene TRBJ2-1; tentatively, D is TRBD2 (5 bases). V was cut by 4 bases and J by 0 bases, with 10 bases left in between. CDR1 is MGHDK, CDR2 SYGVNS, per germline. This CDR3 spans 15 amino acids. The DNA for the CDR3 is TGTGCCAGCAGTGGACTAAGAAGCTCCTACAATGAGCAGTTCTTC. Amino acids: CASSGLRSSYNEQFF. Full variable domain (missing parts from reference TRBV25-1 and TRBJ2-1): EADIYQTPRYLVIGTGKKITLECSQTMGHDKMYWYQQDPGMELHLIHYSYGVNSTEKGDLSSESTVSRIRTEHFPLTLESARPSHTSQYLCASSGLRSSYNEQFFGPGTRLTVL.

This clone has just a few counts. The chain combines TRBV2 with TRBJ1-2; D is undetermined. Trimming pared 5 bases from V and 2 bases from J, leaving 15 bases between. The CDR3 runs 15 residues. The germline V gene has CDR1 SNHLY and CDR2 FYNNEI. This CDR3 is CASSPGRSPNYGYTF. The CDR3 DNA reads as TGTGCCAGCAGTCCCGGGAGATCTCCCAACTATGGCTACACCTTC.

J is TRBJ2-7 and V is TRBV5-6, with TRBD2 matching over 8 bases. Germline V gene lookup returns CDR1 SGHDT and CDR2 YYEEEE. With 1 base clipped from V and 2 bases from J, the junction kept 5 bases outside the gene matches. This CDR3 is built from 15 residues. The CDR3 protein is CASSLSSGGAYEQYF. Written as DNA, the CDR3 is TGTGCCAGCAGCTTGTCCAGCGGGGGAGCCTACGAGCAGTACTTC.

The J gene is TRBJ1-2, the V gene TRBV5-5, with D possibly matching TRBD1 (5 bases). V was clipped by 0 bases and J by 4 bases, with 13 bases between them. This CDR3 is 15 amino acids long. The germline gives CDR1 SGHKS, CDR2 YYEKEE (reference sequence). The CDR3, as DNA: TGTGCCAGCAGCTTGGAACAGGCTTTAGTCTATGGCTACACCTTC. Its translation is CASSLEQALVYGYTF.

The chain recombines TRBV27 with TRBJ1-4; D gene ambiguous. Germline V gene sequence: CDR1 MNHEY, CDR2 SMNVEV (reference sequence). The CDR3 runs 15 residues. V gave up 5 bases and J gave up 5 bases, with 15 bases separating them. The CDR3 here is CASSRFENLNEKLFF. For the CDR3, the DNA is TGTGCCAGCAGTCGGTTCGAGAACCTCAATGAAAAACTGTTTTTT. Combining the CDR3 with reference TRBV27 and TRBJ1-4 gives the whole variable domain EAQVTQNPRYLITVTGKKLTVTCSQNMNHEYMSWYRQDPGLGLRQIYYSMNVEVTDKGDVPEGYKVSRKEKRNFPLILESPSPNQTSLYFCASSRFENLNEKLFFGSGTQLSVL.

This clone was seen only a few times. V and J are TRBV2 and TRBJ1-5, with D maybe TRBD1 (5 bases). The V gene's germline CDR1 is SNHLY and CDR2 FYNNEI. V was cut by 8 bases and J by 7 bases, with 15 bases left in between. This CDR3 comprises 13 residues. CDR3 sequence: CASARGGLQPQHF. The CDR3 bases are TGTGCCAGCGCTAGGGGTGGATTGCAGCCCCAGCATTTT.

The chain has TRBV28 and TRBJ2-2, with 10 bases matching TRBD2. V lost 2 bases, J lost 6 bases, and 3 bases stayed unmatched. CDR3 length equals 15 residues. Germline lookup yields CDR1 MDHEN and CDR2 SYDVKM. CDR3 sequence: CASSLPGTSAGELFF. Here the CDR3 DNA reads TGTGCCAGCAGTTTACCCGGGACTAGCGCCGGGGAGCTGTTTTTT.

The chain recombines TRBV2 with TRBJ2-3; TRBD2 matches at 14 bases. The V and J ends lost 6 bases and 6 bases, in that order; junction bases with no gene match: 5. The CDR3 contains 15 residues. Germline loops: CDR1 SNHLY, CDR2 FYNNEI. CDR3 DNA: TGTGCCAGCAGCGTGACTAGCGGGGGGGCTGATACGCAGTATTTT. Translation: CASSVTSGGADTQYF.

J is TRBJ1-6 and V is TRBV2; a possible D gene is TRBD1 (6 bases). The CDR3 spans 15 residues. The germline CDR1 and CDR2 sequences are SNHLY and FYNNEI. With 3 bases removed from V and 1 base from J, the gap between germline ends came to 7 bases. CDR3 sequence: CASSERGSYNSPLHF. For the CDR3, the DNA is TGTGCCAGCAGTGAGAGGGGGTCCTATAATTCACCCCTCCACTTT. The full variable domain, completed using reference TRBV2 and TRBJ1-6, is EPEVTQTPSHQVTQMGQEVILRCVPISNHLYFYWYRQILGQKVEFLVSFYNNEISEKSEIFDDQFSVERPDGSNFTLKIRSTKLEDSAMYFCASSERGSYNSPLHFGNGTRLTVT.

This chain connects TRBV7-2 to TRBJ2-7, with no clear D. With 2 bases removed from V and 3 bases from J, the gap between germline ends came to 11 bases. The CDR3 loop spans 14 amino acids. Looked up from germline, CDR1 is SGHTA and CDR2 is FQGNSA. CDR3 nucleotide sequence: TGTGCCAGCAGCTTACCAGTATCCAGCTACGAGCAGTACTTC. Translating gives CASSLPVSSYEQYF.

This clone was found once. This chain links TRBV4-1 with TRBJ1-3; 8 positions agree with TRBD1. The J segment lost 1 base and the V segment lost 4 bases, leaving 6 bases of the junction unmatched. There are 16 residues in the CDR3. Germline values: CDR1 MGHRA, CDR2 YSYEKL. The CDR3 sequence: CASSPRTGSSGNTIYF. The CDR3 DNA follows: TGCGCCAGCAGCCCTCGGACAGGGTCGTCTGGAAACACCATATATTTT.

The chain couples TRBV28 to TRBJ2-3; 9 nucleotides line up with TRBD2. Germline lookup yields CDR1 MDHEN and CDR2 SYDVKM. There are 18 residues in the CDR3. The trim removed 1 base at V and 6 bases at J, leaving 14 bases unmatched. The CDR3 bases are TGTGCCAGCAGTTTATTCTCCCCCACCAGCGCGGGGGGGGATACGCAGTATTTT. Protein product: CASSLFSPTSAGGDTQYF.

This clone was seen a few times. This chain uses TRBV4-3 with TRBJ1-5; 10 nucleotides match TRBD1. V gave up 0 bases and J gave up 13 bases; unmatched junction bases: 9. Germline V CDR1 and CDR2: LGHNA, YSLEER. CDR3 length: 15 residues. In DNA, the CDR3 is TGCGCCAGCAGCCAAGATCGACAGGGGGCTTTTGGTCAGCATTTT. It codes for CASSQDRQGAFGQHF.

The chain has TRBV28 and TRBJ2-7, with a tentative D call TRBD2 (5 bases). The V end lost 5 bases, the J end lost 7 bases, and 12 bases lay between the germline ends. The CDR3 covers 12 residues. Germline V lookup: CDR1 MDHEN, CDR2 SYDVKM. CDR3 bases: TGTGCCAGCAGTAGTCCCCCGGGGGAGCAGTACTTC. Its translation is CASSSPPGEQYF. Full variable domain (rest looked up from reference TRBV28 and TRBJ2-7): DVKVTQSSRYLVKRTGEKVFLECVQDMDHENMFWYRQDPGLGLRLIYFSYDVKMKEKGDIPEGYSVSREKKERFSLILESASTNQTSMYLCASSSPPGEQYFGPGTRLTVT.

The V gene is TRBV6-1, the J gene TRBJ2-5; perhaps TRBD1 as D (6 bases). V was clipped by 4 bases and J by 5 bases, with 17 bases between them. This CDR3 is 15 amino acids long. CDR1 and CDR2 from the germline V gene are MNHNS and SASEGT. CDR3 sequence (DNA): TGTGCCAGCAGTGTTCAGAAAGCTACAGGGGAGACCCAGTACTTC. Translating it yields CASSVQKATGETQYF.